This T cell receptor (beta chain) was captured by sequencing in a study of T cell repertoires in cytomegalovirus infection. Overall study: Selection of CMV epitopes for the study included recently identified HLA-C-restricted and well-studied HLA-B-restricted ones. An indication of both CMV infection and matching HLA type came from public TCR beta signatures.

TCRdb called the reads again in MiXCR, with one record for every CDR3 protein. The sample lists 600,000 to 700,000 distinct CDR3 sequences; 30% to 40% were seen once. Overall study results and limits: What dominated the ex vivo response were HLA-C-restricted CMV-specific TCR beta clonotypes. Using cumulative public TCR beta family frequency, the authors identified those who carried CMV together with the relevant HLA.

The length of the CDR3 is 15 residues. Germline values: CDR1 SGHTA, CDR2 FQGNSA. This clonotype occurred once. Antigen: not known. Just one base apart from a much larger clone, this may be a read error. This clonotype was obtained from a human donor in good health (CMV status not recorded). Some clones in this sample may be carry-over from other donors' samples. The gene calls are TRBV7-2 and TRBJ2-3, with a possible D match to TRBD2 (6 bases). The sample consisted of cultured PBMCs, taken from culture after CMV antigen stimulation. CDR3 amino acids: CANSLAQGGADTQYF. The DNA of the CDR3 is TGTGCCAACAGCTTAGCCCAGGGAGGCGCAGATACGCAGTATTTT.